This note documents a single T cell receptor beta chain sequence. Looked up from germline, CDR1 is GTSNPN and CDR2 is SVGIG (reference sequence). CDR3 length: 13 amino acids. V lost 4 bases, J lost 3 bases, and 12 bases lay in between. The data are from a study of cytomegalovirus exposure and HLA in healthy donors. The PCR had 60 Vbeta and 13 Jbeta primers. Measured with immunoSEQ multiplex PCR; TCRdb has only the in-frame clones, and not every one. The data show about 45,000 clones, about half seen once. Material: PBMCs. The receptor's source is a man aged 55-75 years in good health and CMV-seronegative. The chain has TRBV30 and TRBJ1-2; possibly TRBD1 for D (5 bases). CDR3 sequence reads: CAWTPGGDYGYTF. The CDR3 DNA follows: TGTGCCTGGACCCCGGGGGGAGACTATGGCTACACCTTC.